Listed here is a single TCR beta chain. The record originates from a study of CD8 T cells in Susac syndrome. With random hexamers, reverse transcription was performed on about 0.5 to 1 ug of RNA. With immunoSEQ multiplex PCR, TCR beta CDR3 was amplified across 54 Vbeta and 13 Jbeta. TCRdb recomputed calls from the immunoSEQ multiplex PCR reads with MiXCR, one row per CDR3 protein. The table records around 190,000 distinct CDR3 sequences, roughly 96% of them present only once. Sequencing of TCR beta drew on CD8+ and CD4+ T cells from blood. TEMRA cells were FACS-enriched and CD8+ and CD4+ T cells negatively isolated. CDR1 and CDR2 (germline): DFQATT, SNEGSKA (reference sequence). The CDR3 extends over 16 amino acids. The V gene end was trimmed by 0 bases and the J gene end by 2 bases; junction bases not matched to a gene: 4.

Sequencing used CD4+ T cells from PBMCs. The rearrangement joins TRBV20-1 to TRBJ2-3; 11 bases map to TRBD2. The sequence was obtained from a human donor in good health. The CDR3: CSARDPSGGFTDTQYF. The CDR3 bases are TGCAGTGCTAGAGATCCTAGCGGGGGGTTCACAGATACGCAGTATTTT.